This section outlines one T cell receptor beta chain sequence together with its context. All of the isolated RNA was reverse transcribed, so expressed TCRB transcripts were sequenced. The method was immunoSEQ multiplex PCR; TCRdb's version includes in-frame clones alone and lacks a portion of them. Among hundreds of thousands of clones listed, approximately 8.2% were seen once. This sample stems from a study of beta chain features in type 1 diabetes. This CDR3 is 15 amino acids long. Trimming took off 4 bases at V and 5 bases at J, with 18 bases between the two ends. Germline CDR1 reads SGDLS; CDR2 reads YYNGEE.

This chain joins TRBV9 and TRBJ1-2, with no clear D. Sequenced material: central memory CD4+ T cells from blood. The TCR comes from a woman between 18 and 30 years old in good health. The CDR3 region is CASSPLLQSHYGYTF. The CDR3 region has the DNA TGTGCCAGCAGCCCCCTGTTGCAGAGCCATTATGGCTACACCTTC.